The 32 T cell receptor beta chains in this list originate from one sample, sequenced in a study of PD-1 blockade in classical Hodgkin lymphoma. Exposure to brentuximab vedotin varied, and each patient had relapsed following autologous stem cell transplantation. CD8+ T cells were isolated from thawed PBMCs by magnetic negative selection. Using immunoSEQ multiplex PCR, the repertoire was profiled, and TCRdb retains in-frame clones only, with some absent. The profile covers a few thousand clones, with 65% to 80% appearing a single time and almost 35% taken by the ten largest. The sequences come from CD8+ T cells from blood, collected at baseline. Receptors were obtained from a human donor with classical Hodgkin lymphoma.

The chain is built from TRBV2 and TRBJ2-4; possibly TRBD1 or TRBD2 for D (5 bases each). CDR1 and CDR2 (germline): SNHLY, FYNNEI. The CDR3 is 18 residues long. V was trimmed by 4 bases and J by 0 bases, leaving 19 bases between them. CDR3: CASSARGSGPIAKNIQYF. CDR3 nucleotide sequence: TGTGCCAGCAGTGCGAGGGGCTCAGGCCCTATAGCCAAAAACATTCAGTACTTC.

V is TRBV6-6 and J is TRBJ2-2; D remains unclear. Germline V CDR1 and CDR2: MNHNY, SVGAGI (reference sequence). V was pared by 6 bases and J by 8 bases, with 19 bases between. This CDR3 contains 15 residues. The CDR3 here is CASSPGPQTTGELFF. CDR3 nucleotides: TGTGCCAGCAGCCCCGGGCCACAGACGACTGGGGAGCTGTTTTTT.

The CDR3 spells CASSPLMTGKVYEQYF. CDR3 DNA sequence: TGTGCCAGCAGCCCCCTAATGACAGGGAAAGTCTACGAGCAGTACTTC. The rearrangement uses TRBV14 and TRBJ2-7, with TRBD1 matching over 7 bases. Germline-derived CDR1 and CDR2 are SGHDN and FVKESK. The CDR3 contains 16 residues. Unmatched junction bases numbered 12, after V lost 4 bases and J lost 3 bases.

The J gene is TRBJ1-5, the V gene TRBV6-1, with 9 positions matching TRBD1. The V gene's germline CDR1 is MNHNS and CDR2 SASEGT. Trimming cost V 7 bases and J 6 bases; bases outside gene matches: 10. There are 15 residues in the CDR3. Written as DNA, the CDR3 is TGTGCCAGCAAATCAGGGACAGGGTCTGTTCAGCCCCAGCATTTT. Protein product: CASKSGTGSVQPQHF.

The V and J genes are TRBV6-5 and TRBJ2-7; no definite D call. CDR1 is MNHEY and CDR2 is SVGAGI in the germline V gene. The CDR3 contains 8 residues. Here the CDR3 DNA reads TGTGCCACCCCCCGTATGGAAGTC. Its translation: CATPRMEV.

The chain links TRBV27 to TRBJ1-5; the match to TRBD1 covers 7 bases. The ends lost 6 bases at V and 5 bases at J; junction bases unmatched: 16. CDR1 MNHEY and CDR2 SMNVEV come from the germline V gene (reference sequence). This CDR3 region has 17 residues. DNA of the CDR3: TGTGCCAGCAGCTCTCAACTCGGGACAGAGAATCATCAGCCCCAGCATTTT. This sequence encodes CASSSQLGTENHQPQHF.

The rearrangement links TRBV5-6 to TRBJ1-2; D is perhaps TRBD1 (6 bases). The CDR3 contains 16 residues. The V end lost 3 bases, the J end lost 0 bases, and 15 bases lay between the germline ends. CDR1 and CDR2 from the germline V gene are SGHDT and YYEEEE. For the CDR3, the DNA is TGTGCCAGCAGCTCGATCCGGGACACCTCTAACTATGGCTACACCTTC. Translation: CASSSIRDTSNYGYTF.

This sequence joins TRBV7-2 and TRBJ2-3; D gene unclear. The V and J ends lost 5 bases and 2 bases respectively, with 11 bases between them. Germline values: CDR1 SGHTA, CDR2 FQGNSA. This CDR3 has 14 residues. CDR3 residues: CASSPYGYTDTQYF. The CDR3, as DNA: TGTGCCAGCAGCCCCTATGGCTACACAGATACGCAGTATTTT.

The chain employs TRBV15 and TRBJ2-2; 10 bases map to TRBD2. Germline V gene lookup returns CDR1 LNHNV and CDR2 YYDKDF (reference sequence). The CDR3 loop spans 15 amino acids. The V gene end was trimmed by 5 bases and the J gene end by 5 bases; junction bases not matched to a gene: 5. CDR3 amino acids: CATSVGLAETGELFF. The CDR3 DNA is TGTGCCACCAGCGTCGGACTAGCGGAAACCGGGGAGCTGTTTTTT.

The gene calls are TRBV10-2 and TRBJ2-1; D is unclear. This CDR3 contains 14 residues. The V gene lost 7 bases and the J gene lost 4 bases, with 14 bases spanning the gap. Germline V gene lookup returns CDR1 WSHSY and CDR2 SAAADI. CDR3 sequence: CASTLRAGYNEQFF. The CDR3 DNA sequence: TGCGCCAGCACTTTACGGGCCGGATACAATGAGCAGTTCTTC.

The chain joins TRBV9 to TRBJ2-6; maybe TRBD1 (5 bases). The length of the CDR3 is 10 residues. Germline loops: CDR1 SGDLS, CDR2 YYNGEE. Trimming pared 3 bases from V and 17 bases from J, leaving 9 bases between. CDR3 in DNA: TGTGCCAGCAGCGGAGACAGAGTGACTTTC. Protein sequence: CASSGDRVTF.

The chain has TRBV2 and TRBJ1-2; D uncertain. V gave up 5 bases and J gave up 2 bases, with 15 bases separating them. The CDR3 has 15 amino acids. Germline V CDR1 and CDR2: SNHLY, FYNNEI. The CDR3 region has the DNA TGTGCCAGCAGTCCCAGTAGGGCCCCCAACTATGGCTACACCTTC. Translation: CASSPSRAPNYGYTF.

CDR3 nucleotide sequence: TGTGCCAGCAGCGTGACTAGTTCCTACGAGCAGTACTTC. Its protein product is CASSVTSSYEQYF. V and J are TRBV7-2 and TRBJ2-7; D perhaps matches TRBD2 (6 bases). Trimming stripped 5 bases from V and 1 base from J, with 9 bases between. CDR1 and CDR2 (germline): SGHTA, FQGNSA. The length of the CDR3 is 13 residues.

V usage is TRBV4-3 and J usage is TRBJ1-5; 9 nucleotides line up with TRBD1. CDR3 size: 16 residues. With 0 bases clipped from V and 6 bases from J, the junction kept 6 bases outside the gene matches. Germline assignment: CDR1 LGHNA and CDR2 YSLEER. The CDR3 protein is CASSQDMGQGSQPQHF. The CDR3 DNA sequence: TGCGCCAGCAGCCAAGATATGGGACAGGGTAGTCAGCCCCAGCATTTT.

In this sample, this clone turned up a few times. CDR3 protein: CASSQESGPETQYF. For the CDR3, the DNA is TGCGCCAGCAGCCAAGAGTCGGGGCCGGAGACCCAGTACTTC. The chain links TRBV4-1 to TRBJ2-5; D is perhaps TRBD1 or TRBD2 (5 bases each). V lost 0 bases and J 5 bases, leaving 10 bases between the germline ends. From germline, CDR1 is MGHRA and CDR2 YSYEKL. The CDR3 sequence is 14 residues long.

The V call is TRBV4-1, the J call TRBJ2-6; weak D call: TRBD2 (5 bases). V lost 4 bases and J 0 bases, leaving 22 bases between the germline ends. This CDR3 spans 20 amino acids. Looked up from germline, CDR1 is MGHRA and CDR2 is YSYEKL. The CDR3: CASSLTRGQEPSSGANVLTF. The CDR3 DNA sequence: TGCGCCAGCAGCCTTACACGGGGTCAGGAACCTTCCTCTGGGGCCAACGTCCTGACTTTC.

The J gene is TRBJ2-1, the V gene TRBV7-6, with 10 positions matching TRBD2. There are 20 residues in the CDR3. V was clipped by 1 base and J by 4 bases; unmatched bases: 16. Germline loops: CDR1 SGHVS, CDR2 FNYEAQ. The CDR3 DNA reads TGTGCCAGCAGCTTAGTTTACTGGGACGGTCTAGCGGGAGCATACAATGAGCAGTTCTTC. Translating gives CASSLVYWDGLAGAYNEQFF.

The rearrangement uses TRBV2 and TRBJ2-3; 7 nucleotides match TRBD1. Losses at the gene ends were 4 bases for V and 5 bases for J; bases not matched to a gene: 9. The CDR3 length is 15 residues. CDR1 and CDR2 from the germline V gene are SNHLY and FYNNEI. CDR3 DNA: TGTGCCAGCAGTGGACCCCGGACAGGCAAAGATACGCAGTATTTT. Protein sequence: CASSGPRTGKDTQYF.

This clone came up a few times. CDR3 nucleotides: TGTGCCAGCAGCCCTTTTAGCCATTACGAGCAGTACTTC. It is translated as CASSPFSHYEQYF. The chain combines TRBV6-6 with TRBJ2-7; D is undetermined. The germline V gene encodes CDR1 MNHNY and CDR2 SVGAGI (reference sequence). The CDR3 has 13 residues. V lost 6 bases to trimming and J lost 4 bases, with 13 bases between them.

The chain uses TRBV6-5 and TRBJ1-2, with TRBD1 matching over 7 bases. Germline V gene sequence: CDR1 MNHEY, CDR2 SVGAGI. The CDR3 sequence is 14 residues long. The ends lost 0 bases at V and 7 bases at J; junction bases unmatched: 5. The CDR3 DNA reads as TGTGCCAGCAGTTACTCGCCAGGGGGTTTTGGCTACACCTTC. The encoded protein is CASSYSPGGFGYTF.

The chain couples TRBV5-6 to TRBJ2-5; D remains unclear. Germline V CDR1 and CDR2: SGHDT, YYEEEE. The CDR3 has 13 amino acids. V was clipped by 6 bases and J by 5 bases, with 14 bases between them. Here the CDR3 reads CASIPPGRETQYF. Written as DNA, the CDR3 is TGTGCCAGCATCCCCCCCGGGCGGGAGACCCAGTACTTC.

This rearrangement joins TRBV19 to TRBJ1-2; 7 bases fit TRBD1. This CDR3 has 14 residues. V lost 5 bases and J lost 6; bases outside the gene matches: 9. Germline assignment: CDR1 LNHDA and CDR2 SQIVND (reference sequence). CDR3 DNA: TGTGCCAGTAGTCCCGGGACAGACTGGCATGGCTACACCTTC. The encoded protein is CASSPGTDWHGYTF.

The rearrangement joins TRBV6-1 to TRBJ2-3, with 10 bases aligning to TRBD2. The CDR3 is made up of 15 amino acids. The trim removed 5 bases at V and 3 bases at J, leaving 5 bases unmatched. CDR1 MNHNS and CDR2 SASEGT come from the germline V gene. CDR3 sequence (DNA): TGTGCCAGCAGTACTGGACTAGCGGAGACAGATACGCAGTATTTT. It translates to CASSTGLAETDTQYF.

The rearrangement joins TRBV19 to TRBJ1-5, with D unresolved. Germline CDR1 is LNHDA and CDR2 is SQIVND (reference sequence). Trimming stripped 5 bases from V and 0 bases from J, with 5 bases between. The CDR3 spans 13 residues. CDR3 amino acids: CASSSTSNQPQHF. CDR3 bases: TGTGCCAGTAGTTCGACTAGCAATCAGCCCCAGCATTTT.

CDR3 loop: CASSEESTRGNEQYF. In DNA, the CDR3 is TGTGCCAGCAGTGAAGAGAGTACGAGGGGTAACGAGCAGTACTTC. V and J are TRBV6-1 and TRBJ2-7; D tentatively fits TRBD1 or TRBD2 (5 bases each). CDR1 is MNHNS and CDR2 is SASEGT in the germline V gene. This CDR3 comprises 15 residues. The V gene lost 1 base and the J gene lost 5 bases, with 15 bases spanning the gap.

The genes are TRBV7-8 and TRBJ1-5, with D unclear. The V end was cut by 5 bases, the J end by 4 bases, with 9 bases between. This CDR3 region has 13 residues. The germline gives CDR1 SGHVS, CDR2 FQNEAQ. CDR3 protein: CASSPDGNQPQHF. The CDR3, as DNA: TGTGCCAGCAGCCCTGACGGGAATCAGCCCCAGCATTTT.

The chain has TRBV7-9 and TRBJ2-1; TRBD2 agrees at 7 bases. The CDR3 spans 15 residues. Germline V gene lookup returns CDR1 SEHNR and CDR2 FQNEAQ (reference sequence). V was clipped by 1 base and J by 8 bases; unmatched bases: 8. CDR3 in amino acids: CASSLGRERVDEQFF. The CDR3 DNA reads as TGTGCCAGCAGCTTAGGGCGGGAGCGAGTGGATGAGCAGTTCTTC. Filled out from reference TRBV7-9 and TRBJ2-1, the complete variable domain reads DTGVSQNPRHKITKRGQNVTFRCDPISEHNRLYWYRQTLGQGPEFLTYFQNEAQLEKSRLLSDRFSAERPKGSFSTLEIQRTEQGDSAMYLCASSLGRERVDEQFFGPGTRLTVL.

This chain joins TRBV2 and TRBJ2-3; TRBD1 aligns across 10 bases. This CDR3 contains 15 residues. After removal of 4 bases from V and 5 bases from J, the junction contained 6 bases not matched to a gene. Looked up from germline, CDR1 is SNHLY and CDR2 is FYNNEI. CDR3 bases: TGTGCCAGCAGTGGCACCGGGACAGGGGTAGATACGCAGTATTTT. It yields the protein CASSGTGTGVDTQYF.

In DNA, the CDR3 is TGTGCCAGCTCACCACGGGCGGGACTGATCTCCTACGAGCAGTACTTC. Residues: CASSPRAGLISYEQYF. The V gene is TRBV18, the J gene TRBJ2-7; D is perhaps TRBD2 (6 bases). This CDR3 comprises 16 residues. The V gene's germline CDR1 is KGHSH and CDR2 LQKENI. Trimming removed 1 base at V and 0 bases at J, with 13 bases between. The full variable domain, with the rest looked up from reference TRBV18 and TRBJ2-7, is NAGVMQNPRHLVRRRGQEARLRCSPMKGHSHVYWYRQLPEEGLKFMVYLQKENIIDESGMPKERFSAEFPKEGPSILRIQQVVRGDSAAYFCASSPRAGLISYEQYFGPGTRLTVT.

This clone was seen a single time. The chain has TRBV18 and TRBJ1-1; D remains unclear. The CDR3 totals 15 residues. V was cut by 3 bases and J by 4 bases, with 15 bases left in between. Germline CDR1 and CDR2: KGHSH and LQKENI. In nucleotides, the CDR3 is TGTGCCAGCTCACCCGGGGATCGGGCTCCCACTGAAGCTTTCTTT. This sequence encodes CASSPGDRAPTEAFF.

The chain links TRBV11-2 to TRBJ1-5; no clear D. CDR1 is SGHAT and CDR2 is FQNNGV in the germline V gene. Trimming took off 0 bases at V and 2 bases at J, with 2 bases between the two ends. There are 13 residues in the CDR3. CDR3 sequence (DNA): TGTGCCAGCAGCTTAGACGGCAATCAGCCCCAGCATTTT. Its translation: CASSLDGNQPQHF.

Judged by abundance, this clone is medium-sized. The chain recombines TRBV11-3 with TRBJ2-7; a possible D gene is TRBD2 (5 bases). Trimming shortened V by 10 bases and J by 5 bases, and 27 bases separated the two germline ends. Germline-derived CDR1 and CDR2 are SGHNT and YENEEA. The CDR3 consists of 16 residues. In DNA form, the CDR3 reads TGTGCCAAGGAAGGGAGCGAGCTAGTTCGGTTCCACGAGCAGTACTTC. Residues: CAKEGSELVRFHEQYF.